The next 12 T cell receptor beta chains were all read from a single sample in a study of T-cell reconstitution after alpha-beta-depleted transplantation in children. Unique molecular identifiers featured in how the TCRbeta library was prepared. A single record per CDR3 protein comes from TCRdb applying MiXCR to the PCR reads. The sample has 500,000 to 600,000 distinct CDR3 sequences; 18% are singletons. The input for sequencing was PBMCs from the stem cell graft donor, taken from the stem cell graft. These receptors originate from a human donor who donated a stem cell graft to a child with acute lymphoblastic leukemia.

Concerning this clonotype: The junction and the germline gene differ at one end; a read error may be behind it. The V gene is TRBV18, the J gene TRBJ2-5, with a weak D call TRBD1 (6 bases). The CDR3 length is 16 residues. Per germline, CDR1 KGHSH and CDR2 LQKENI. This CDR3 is CASSPLQGWAQEAQYF. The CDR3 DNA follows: TGTGCCAGCTCACCCCTACAGGGTTGGGCCCAAGAGGCCCAGTACTTC.

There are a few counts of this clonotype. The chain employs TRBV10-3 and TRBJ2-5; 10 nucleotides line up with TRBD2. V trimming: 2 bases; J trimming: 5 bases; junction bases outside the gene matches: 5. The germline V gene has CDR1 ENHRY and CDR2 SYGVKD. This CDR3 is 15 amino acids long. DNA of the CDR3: TGTGCCATCAGTGAGGGGACTAGCGTTTCGGAGACCCAGTACTTC. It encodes CAISEGTSVSETQYF.

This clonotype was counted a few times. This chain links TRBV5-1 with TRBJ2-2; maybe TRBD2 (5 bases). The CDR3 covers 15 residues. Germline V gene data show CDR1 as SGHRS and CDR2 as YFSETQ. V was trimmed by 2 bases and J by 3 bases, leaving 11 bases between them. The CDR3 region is CASSFPGMDTGELFF. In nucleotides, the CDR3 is TGCGCCAGCAGCTTCCCCGGGATGGACACCGGGGAGCTGTTTTTT.

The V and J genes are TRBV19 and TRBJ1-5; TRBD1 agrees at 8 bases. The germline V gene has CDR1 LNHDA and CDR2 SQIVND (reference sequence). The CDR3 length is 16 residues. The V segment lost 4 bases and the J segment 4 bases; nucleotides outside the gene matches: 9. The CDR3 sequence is CASSRSDRGPNQPQHF. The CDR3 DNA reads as TGTGCCAGTAGTAGGAGCGACAGGGGCCCGAATCAGCCCCAGCATTTT.

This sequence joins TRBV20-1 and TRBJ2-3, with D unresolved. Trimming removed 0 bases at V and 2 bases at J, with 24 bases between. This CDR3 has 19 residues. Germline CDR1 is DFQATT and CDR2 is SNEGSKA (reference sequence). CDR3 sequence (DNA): TGCAGTGCTAGAGAAAGTAGGGTGACCGTCCCACTATTCACAGATACGCAGTATTTT. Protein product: CSARESRVTVPLFTDTQYF.

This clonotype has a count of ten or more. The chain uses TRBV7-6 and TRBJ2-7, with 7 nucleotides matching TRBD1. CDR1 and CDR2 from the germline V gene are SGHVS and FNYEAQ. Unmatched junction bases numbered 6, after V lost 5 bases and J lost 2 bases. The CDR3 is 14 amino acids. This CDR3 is CASSPWDRAYEQYF. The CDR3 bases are TGTGCCAGCAGCCCTTGGGACAGAGCCTACGAGCAGTACTTC.

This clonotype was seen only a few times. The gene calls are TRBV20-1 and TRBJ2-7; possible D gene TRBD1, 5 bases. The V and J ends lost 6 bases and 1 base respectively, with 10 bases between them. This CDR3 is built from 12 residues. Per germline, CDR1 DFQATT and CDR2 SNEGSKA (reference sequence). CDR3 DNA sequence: TGCAGTGCGGCAGACAGTTCCTACGAGCAGTACTTC. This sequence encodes CSAADSSYEQYF.

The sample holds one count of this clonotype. CDR3 nucleotide sequence: TGTGCCAGCAGTGAATTCATAGGGGCTGGGTTCTACGAGCAGTACTTC. It codes for CASSEFIGAGFYEQYF. This chain connects TRBV2 to TRBJ2-7, with D tentatively TRBD1 (5 bases). The ends were cut back, 2 bases at V and 3 bases at J, with 17 bases in the middle. CDR1 and CDR2 (germline): SNHLY, FYNNEI. There are 16 residues in the CDR3.

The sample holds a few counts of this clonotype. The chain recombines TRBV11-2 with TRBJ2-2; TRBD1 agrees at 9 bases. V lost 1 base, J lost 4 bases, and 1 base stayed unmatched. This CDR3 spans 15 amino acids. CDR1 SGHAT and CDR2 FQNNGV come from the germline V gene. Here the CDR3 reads CASSLATGGTGELFF. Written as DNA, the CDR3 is TGTGCCAGCAGCTTAGCGACAGGGGGCACCGGGGAGCTGTTTTTT.

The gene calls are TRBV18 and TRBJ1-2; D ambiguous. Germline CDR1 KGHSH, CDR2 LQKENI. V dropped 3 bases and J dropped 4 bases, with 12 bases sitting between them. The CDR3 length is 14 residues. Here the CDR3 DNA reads TGTGCCAGCTCACCGGCGGAATCGGTCTATGGCTACACCTTC. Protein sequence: CASSPAESVYGYTF.

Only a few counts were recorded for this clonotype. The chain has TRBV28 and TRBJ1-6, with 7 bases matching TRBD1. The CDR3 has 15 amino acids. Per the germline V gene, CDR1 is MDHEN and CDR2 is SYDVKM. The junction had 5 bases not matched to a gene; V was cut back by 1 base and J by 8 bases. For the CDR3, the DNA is TGTGCCAGCAGTTTATCCATCGGACAGGATTCACCCCTCCACTTT. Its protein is CASSLSIGQDSPLHF.

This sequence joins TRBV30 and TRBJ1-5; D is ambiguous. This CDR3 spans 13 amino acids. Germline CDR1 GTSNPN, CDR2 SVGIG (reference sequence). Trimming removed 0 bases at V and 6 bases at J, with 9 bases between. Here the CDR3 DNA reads TGTGCCTGGAGTGTACCCCGCGTTCAGCCCCAGCATTTT. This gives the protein CAWSVPRVQPQHF. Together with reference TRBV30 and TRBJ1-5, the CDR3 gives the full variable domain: SQTIHQWPATLVQPVGSPLSLECTVEGTSNPNLYWYRQAAGRGLQLLFYSVGIGQISSEVPQNLSASRPQDRQFILSSKKLLLSDSGFYLCAWSVPRVQPQHFGDGTRLSIL.